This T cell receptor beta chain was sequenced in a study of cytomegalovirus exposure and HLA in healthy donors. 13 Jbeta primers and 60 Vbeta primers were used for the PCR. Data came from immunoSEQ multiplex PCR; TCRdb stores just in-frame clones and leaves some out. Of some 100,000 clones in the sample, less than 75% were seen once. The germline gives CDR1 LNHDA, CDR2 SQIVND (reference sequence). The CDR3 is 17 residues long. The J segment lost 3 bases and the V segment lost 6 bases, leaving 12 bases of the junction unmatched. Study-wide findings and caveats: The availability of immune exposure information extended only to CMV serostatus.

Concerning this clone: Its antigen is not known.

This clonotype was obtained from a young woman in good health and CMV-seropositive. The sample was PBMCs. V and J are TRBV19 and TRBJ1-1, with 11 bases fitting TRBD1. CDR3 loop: CASSPGQGALRDTEAFF. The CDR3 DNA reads TGTGCCAGTAGCCCCGGACAGGGGGCGCTTAGGGACACTGAAGCTTTCTTT.